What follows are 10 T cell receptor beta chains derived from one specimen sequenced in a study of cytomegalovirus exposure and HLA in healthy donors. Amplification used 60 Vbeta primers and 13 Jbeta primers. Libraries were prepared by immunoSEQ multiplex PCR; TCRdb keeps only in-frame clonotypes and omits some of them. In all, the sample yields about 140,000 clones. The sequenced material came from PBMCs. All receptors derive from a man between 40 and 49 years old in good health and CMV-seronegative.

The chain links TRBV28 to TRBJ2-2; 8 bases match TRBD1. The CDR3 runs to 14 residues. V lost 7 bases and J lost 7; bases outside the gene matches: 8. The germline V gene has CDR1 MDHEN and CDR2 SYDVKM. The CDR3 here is CASITGGQNGELFF. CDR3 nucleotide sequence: TGTGCCAGCATCACAGGGGGGCAGAACGGGGAGCTGTTTTTT.

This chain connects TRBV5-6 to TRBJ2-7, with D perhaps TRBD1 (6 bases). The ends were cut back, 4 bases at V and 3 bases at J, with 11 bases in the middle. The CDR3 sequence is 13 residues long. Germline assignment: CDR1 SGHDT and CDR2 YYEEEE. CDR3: CASSPSDSYEQYF. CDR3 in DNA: TGTGCCAGCAGCCCGTCGGACAGCTACGAGCAGTACTTC.

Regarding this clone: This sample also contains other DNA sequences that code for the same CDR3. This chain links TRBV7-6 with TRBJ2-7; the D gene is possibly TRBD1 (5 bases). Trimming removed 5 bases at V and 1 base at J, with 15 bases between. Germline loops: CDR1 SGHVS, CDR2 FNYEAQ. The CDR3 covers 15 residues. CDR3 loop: CASSLRQGWSYEQYF. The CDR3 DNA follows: TGTGCCAGCAGCCTCCGGCAGGGTTGGTCCTACGAGCAGTACTTC.

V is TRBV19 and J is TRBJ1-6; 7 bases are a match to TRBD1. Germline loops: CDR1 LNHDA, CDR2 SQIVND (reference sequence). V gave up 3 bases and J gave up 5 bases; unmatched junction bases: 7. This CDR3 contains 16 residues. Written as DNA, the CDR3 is TGTGCCAGTAGTATCCTAGGAGGGACAGATAATTCACCCCTCCACTTT. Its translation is CASSILGGTDNSPLHF.

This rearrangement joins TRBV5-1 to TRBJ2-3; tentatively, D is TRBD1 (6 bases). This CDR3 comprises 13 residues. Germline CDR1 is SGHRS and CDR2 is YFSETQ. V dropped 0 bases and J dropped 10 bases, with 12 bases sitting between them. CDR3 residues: CASSLEMAGAQYF. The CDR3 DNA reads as TGCGCCAGCAGCTTGGAAATGGCAGGGGCGCAGTATTTT.

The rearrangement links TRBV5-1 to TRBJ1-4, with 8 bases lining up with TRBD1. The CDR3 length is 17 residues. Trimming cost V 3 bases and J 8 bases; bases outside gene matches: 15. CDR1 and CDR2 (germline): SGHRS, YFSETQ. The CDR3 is CASSYPNQTGESEKLFF. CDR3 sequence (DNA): TGCGCCAGCAGCTACCCCAACCAGACAGGGGAGTCCGAAAAACTGTTTTTT.

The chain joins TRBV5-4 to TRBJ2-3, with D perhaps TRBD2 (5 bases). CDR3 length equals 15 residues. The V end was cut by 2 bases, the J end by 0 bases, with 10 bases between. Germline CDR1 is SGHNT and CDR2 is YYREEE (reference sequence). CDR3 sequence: CASSFASPSTDTQYF. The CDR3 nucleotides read TGTGCCAGCAGCTTCGCTAGCCCTAGCACAGATACGCAGTATTTT.

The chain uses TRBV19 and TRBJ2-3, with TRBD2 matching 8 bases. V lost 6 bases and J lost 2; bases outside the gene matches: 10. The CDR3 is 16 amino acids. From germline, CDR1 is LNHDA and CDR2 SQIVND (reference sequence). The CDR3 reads CASSVGLAIVTDTQYF. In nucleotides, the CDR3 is TGTGCCAGTAGCGTCGGACTAGCAATCGTCACAGATACGCAGTATTTT. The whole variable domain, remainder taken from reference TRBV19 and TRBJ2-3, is DGGITQSPKYLFRKEGQNVTLSCEQNLNHDAMYWYRQDPGQGLRLIYYSQIVNDFQKGDIAEGYSVSREKKESFPLTVTSAQKNPTAFYLCASSVGLAIVTDTQYFGPGTRLTVL.

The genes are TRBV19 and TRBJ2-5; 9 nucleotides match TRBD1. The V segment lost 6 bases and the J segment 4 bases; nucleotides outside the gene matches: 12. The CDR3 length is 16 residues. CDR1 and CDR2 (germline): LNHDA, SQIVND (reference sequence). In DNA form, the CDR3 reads TGTGCCAGTAGCACTCCCCGCGGACAGGGGAGAGAGACCCAGTACTTC. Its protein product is CASSTPRGQGRETQYF. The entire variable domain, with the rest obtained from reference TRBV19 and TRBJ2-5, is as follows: DGGITQSPKYLFRKEGQNVTLSCEQNLNHDAMYWYRQDPGQGLRLIYYSQIVNDFQKGDIAEGYSVSREKKESFPLTVTSAQKNPTAFYLCASSTPRGQGRETQYFGPGTRLLVL.

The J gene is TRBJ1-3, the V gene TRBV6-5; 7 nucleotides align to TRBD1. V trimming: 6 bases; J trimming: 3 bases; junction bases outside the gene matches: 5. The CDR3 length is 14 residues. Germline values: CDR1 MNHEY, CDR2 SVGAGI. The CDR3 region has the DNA TGTGCCAGCAGGGCCGGACAGGTTGGAAACACCATATATTTT. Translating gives CASRAGQVGNTIYF.